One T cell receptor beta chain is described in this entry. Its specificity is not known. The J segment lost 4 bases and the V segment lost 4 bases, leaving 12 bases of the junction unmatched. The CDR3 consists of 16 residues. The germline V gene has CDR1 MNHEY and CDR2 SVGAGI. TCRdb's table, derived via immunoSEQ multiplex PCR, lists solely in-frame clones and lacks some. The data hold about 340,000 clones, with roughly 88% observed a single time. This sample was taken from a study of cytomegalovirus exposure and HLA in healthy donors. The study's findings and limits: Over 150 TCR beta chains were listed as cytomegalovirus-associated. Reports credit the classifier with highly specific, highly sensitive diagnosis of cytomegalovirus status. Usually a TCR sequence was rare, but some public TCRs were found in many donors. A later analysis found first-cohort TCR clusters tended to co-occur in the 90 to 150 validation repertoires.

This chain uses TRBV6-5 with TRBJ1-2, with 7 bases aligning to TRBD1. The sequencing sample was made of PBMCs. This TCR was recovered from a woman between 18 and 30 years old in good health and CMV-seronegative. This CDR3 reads CASSFGDTGVFYGYTF. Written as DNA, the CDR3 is TGTGCCAGCAGTTTTGGCGATACAGGGGTTTTCTATGGCTACACCTTC.